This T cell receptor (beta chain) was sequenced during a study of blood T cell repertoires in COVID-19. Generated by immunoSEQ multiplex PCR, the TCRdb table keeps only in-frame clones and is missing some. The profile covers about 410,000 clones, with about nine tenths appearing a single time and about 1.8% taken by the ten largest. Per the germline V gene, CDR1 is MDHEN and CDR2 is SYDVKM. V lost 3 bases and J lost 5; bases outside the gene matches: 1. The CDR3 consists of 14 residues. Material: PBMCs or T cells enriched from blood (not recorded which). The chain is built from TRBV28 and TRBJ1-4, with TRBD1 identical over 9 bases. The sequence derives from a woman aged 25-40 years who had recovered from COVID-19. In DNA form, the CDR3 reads TGTGCCAGCAGTTTGGGACAGGGAAATGAAAAACTGTTTTTT. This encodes CASSLGQGNEKLFF.